The 23 T cell receptor beta chains given below trace back to one sample, sequenced in a study of cytomegalovirus exposure and HLA in healthy donors. Vbeta (60) and Jbeta (13) primers were used in the PCR. The assay was immunoSEQ multiplex PCR, and TCRdb's table has in-frame clones only and misses some. The sample records approximately 250,000 clones, approximately 84% being singletons. Specimen: PBMCs. These TCRs come from a girl aged 2 to 10 in good health and CMV-seronegative.

The chain uses TRBV6-1 and TRBJ2-5; 8 nucleotides align to TRBD2. V dropped 1 base and J dropped 5; count of bases not matched to a gene: 3. The V gene's germline CDR1 is MNHNS and CDR2 SASEGT. The CDR3 covers 14 residues. The CDR3 loop reads CASSEGGGRETQYF. CDR3 coding DNA: TGTGCCAGCAGTGAAGGCGGGGGGAGGGAGACCCAGTACTTC.

This clone was seen more than once but under ten times. The chain combines TRBV19 with TRBJ1-5, with a possible D match to TRBD1 (6 bases). V was cut by 5 bases and J by 3 bases, with 8 bases left in between. Germline CDR1 reads LNHDA; CDR2 reads SQIVND (reference sequence). The CDR3 covers 13 residues. The CDR3 DNA follows: TGTGCCAGTAGTTTGGGACACAATCAGCCCCAGCATTTT. This codes for CASSLGHNQPQHF.

V usage is TRBV15 and J usage is TRBJ1-5, with D possibly TRBD1 on 6 matching bases. Germline V lookup: CDR1 LNHNV, CDR2 YYDKDF (reference sequence). The germline V and J ends were trimmed by 3 bases and 3 bases, with 9 bases remaining between them. CDR3 size: 14 residues. The CDR3 nucleotides read TGTGCCACCAGCAGGGGACACACCAATCAGCCCCAGCATTTT. The encoded protein is CATSRGHTNQPQHF.

The chain employs TRBV20-1 and TRBJ1-2; D remains ambiguous. Trimming shortened V by 3 bases and J by 8 bases, and 10 bases separated the two germline ends. Germline lookup yields CDR1 DFQATT and CDR2 SNEGSKA (reference sequence). The CDR3 covers 11 residues. The CDR3 sequence: CSASGSGGYTF. Written as DNA, the CDR3 is TGCAGTGCTAGCGGATCGGGGGGCTACACCTTC.

This clone has only one observation. The CDR3 is CATSRSQGTQPQHF. CDR3 bases: TGTGCCACCAGCAGATCACAGGGGACTCAGCCCCAGCATTTT. V usage is TRBV15 and J usage is TRBJ1-5, with 7 bases aligning to TRBD1. The CDR3 loop spans 14 amino acids. V was pared by 2 bases and J by 6 bases, with 4 bases of the junction left unmatched. Germline loops: CDR1 LNHNV, CDR2 YYDKDF (reference sequence).

This chain joins TRBV7-8 and TRBJ2-6; D is undetermined. The ends were cut back, 0 bases at V and 2 bases at J, with 8 bases in the middle. Germline V lookup: CDR1 SGHVS, CDR2 FQNEAQ. The CDR3 length is 16 residues. In DNA, the CDR3 is TGTGCCAGCAGCTTAGCGCCACGGGCTGGGGCCAACGTCCTGACTTTC. Translating it yields CASSLAPRAGANVLTF.

The chain combines TRBV19 with TRBJ1-6; no reliable D call. Germline lookup yields CDR1 LNHDA and CDR2 SQIVND (reference sequence). This CDR3 is 17 amino acids long. V lost 5 bases and J 4 bases, leaving 18 bases between the germline ends. The chain's CDR3 is CASSLSSRGGYNSPLHF. The DNA of the CDR3 is TGTGCCAGTAGTCTTTCCTCCCGTGGAGGATATAATTCACCCCTCCACTTT.

The V call is TRBV19, the J call TRBJ1-2; D gene uncertain. Per germline, CDR1 LNHDA and CDR2 SQIVND (reference sequence). The CDR3 totals 12 residues. Between the trimmed V and J ends, which lost 5 bases and 4 bases, there was a span of 8 bases. Written as DNA, the CDR3 is TGTGCCAGTAGTCCGGGAGCCTATGGCTACACCTTC. Its translation is CASSPGAYGYTF.

The gene calls are TRBV2 and TRBJ2-2; D unclear. In germline, CDR1 is SNHLY, CDR2 FYNNEI. Trimming took off 2 bases at V and 6 bases at J, with 10 bases between the two ends. The CDR3 runs to 14 residues. CDR3 in amino acids: CASSERRSAGELFF. The CDR3 region has the DNA TGTGCCAGCAGTGAAAGGCGGTCAGCCGGGGAGCTGTTTTTT.

The chain joins TRBV5-4 to TRBJ1-2, with 8 bases aligning to TRBD1. This CDR3 contains 13 residues. In germline, CDR1 is SGHNT, CDR2 YYREEE (reference sequence). The trim removed 3 bases at V and 4 bases at J, leaving 2 bases unmatched. CDR3 bases: TGTGCCAGCAGCTGGACAGGGAGCTATGGCTACACCTTC. Translation: CASSWTGSYGYTF.

CDR3 amino acids: CASTRGTANTEAFF. CDR3 nucleotides: TGTGCCAGTACCAGGGGGACAGCGAACACTGAAGCTTTCTTT. J is TRBJ1-1 and V is TRBV19, with TRBD1 matching over 7 bases. J was trimmed by 1 base and V by 7 bases; bases with no gene match: 6. The CDR3 is 14 amino acids. The germline CDR1 and CDR2 sequences are LNHDA and SQIVND (reference sequence).

V and J are TRBV7-2 and TRBJ2-1; TRBD1 agrees at 8 bases. CDR3 length equals 15 residues. Trimming at V came to 1 base and at J to 4 bases, leaving 3 bases not matched to a gene. The germline V gene encodes CDR1 SGHTA and CDR2 FQGNSA. The CDR3 spells CASSLGTGTYNEQFF. The DNA of the CDR3 is TGTGCCAGCAGCTTAGGGACAGGGACTTACAATGAGCAGTTCTTC. Full variable domain (remainder filled in from reference TRBV7-2 and TRBJ2-1): GAGVSQSPSNKVTEKGKDVELRCDPISGHTALYWYRQSLGQGLEFLIYFQGNSAPDKSGLPSDRFSAERTGGSVSTLTIQRTQQEDSAVYLCASSLGTGTYNEQFFGPGTRLTVL.

This chain connects TRBV7-9 to TRBJ2-1, with 14 positions matching TRBD2. The V gene's germline CDR1 is SEHNR and CDR2 FQNEAQ (reference sequence). V was pared by 1 base and J by 7 bases, with 0 bases of the junction left unmatched. There are 15 residues in the CDR3. Here the CDR3 DNA reads TGTGCCAGCAGCTTAGGGACTAGCGGGAGGAATGAGCAGTTCTTC. Its protein is CASSLGTSGRNEQFF.

This chain links TRBV5-1 with TRBJ2-1, with 9 bases matching TRBD2. Losses at the gene ends were 1 base for V and 6 bases for J; bases not matched to a gene: 14. CDR1 is SGHRS, CDR2 YFSETQ, per germline. CDR3 length: 18 amino acids. CDR3 loop: CASSLSRLADFFVNEQFF. CDR3 nucleotide sequence: TGCGCCAGCAGCTTGTCTCGACTAGCGGACTTTTTTGTCAATGAGCAGTTCTTC.

This clone was seen more than once but under ten times. V is TRBV4-2 and J is TRBJ1-4; 8 nucleotides line up with TRBD1. There are 16 residues in the CDR3. J lost 4 bases, V lost 1 base, and 5 bases had no gene match. CDR1 and CDR2 from the germline V gene are LGHNA and YNFKEQ. CDR3 loop: CASSQGGGQGNEKLFF. CDR3 nucleotides: TGTGCCAGCAGCCAAGGTGGAGGACAGGGTAATGAAAAACTGTTTTTT.

The gene calls are TRBV10-3 and TRBJ1-3; possible D gene TRBD1, 6 bases. Germline loops: CDR1 ENHRY, CDR2 SYGVKD. This CDR3 spans 14 amino acids. The ends were cut back, 6 bases at V and 1 base at J, with 10 bases in the middle. The CDR3 coding sequence is TGTGCCATCAGGGACAGCGCGTCTGGAAACACCATATATTTT. Translated: CAIRDSASGNTIYF.

The genes are TRBV7-3 and TRBJ2-2, with TRBD2 matching over 7 bases. Trimming took 5 bases from V and 6 from J; bases not matched to a gene: 12. Germline V gene lookup returns CDR1 SGHTA and CDR2 FQGTGA. The CDR3 sequence is 16 residues long. CDR3 region: CASSPSGGEIAGELFF. The CDR3 DNA reads TGTGCCAGCAGCCCAAGTGGGGGGGAAATAGCCGGGGAGCTGTTTTTT.

The rearrangement links TRBV25-1 to TRBJ2-1; TRBD2 agrees at 7 bases. CDR3 length: 14 residues. With 3 bases clipped from V and 4 bases from J, the junction kept 3 bases outside the gene matches. The germline CDR1 and CDR2 sequences are MGHDK and SYGVNS. The CDR3 loop is CASSDGLVYNEQFF. The CDR3 coding sequence is TGTGCCAGCAGTGACGGACTAGTGTACAATGAGCAGTTCTTC.

CDR3 sequence (DNA): TGTGCCTGGAAAGTCGGCGGGGGGGCCTCTAACGAGCAGTACTTC. The encoded protein is CAWKVGGGASNEQYF. The chain has TRBV30 and TRBJ2-7; 9 bases agree with TRBD2. Germline values: CDR1 GTSNPN, CDR2 SVGIG (reference sequence). The V and J ends lost 4 bases and 5 bases, in that order; junction bases with no gene match: 12. This CDR3 has 15 residues. Supplemented by reference TRBV30 and TRBJ2-7, the full variable domain reads SQTIHQWPATLVQPVGSPLSLECTVEGTSNPNLYWYRQAAGRGLQLLFYSVGIGQISSEVPQNLSASRPQDRQFILSSKKLLLSDSGFYLCAWKVGGGASNEQYFGPGTRLTVT.

This chain joins TRBV5-1 and TRBJ2-2; D is possibly TRBD2 (7 bases). Per germline, CDR1 SGHRS and CDR2 YFSETQ. Trimming left V 0 bases short and J 6 bases short, with 9 bases between. This CDR3 has 14 amino acids. In DNA, the CDR3 is TGCGCCAGCAGCTTGGAGGGGGGGTCCGGGGAGCTGTTTTTT. This gives the protein CASSLEGGSGELFF.

This CDR3 is CASSLSGGTSTDTQYF. CDR3 coding DNA: TGTGCCAGCAGCTTAAGCGGGGGGACCAGCACAGATACGCAGTATTTT. The V and J genes are TRBV11-2 and TRBJ2-3; 9 bases fit TRBD2. This CDR3 contains 16 residues. Germline loops: CDR1 SGHAT, CDR2 FQNNGV. The V and J ends lost 2 bases and 0 bases, in that order; junction bases with no gene match: 3.

The chain employs TRBV7-9 and TRBJ2-1; maybe TRBD2 (6 bases). The ends were cut back, 10 bases at V and 0 bases at J, with 13 bases in the middle. Germline loops: CDR1 SEHNR, CDR2 FQNEAQ (reference sequence). The CDR3 runs to 14 residues. CDR3 DNA: TGTGCCATCCGCGGGGCGAGCTCCTACAATGAGCAGTTCTTC. Encoded protein: CAIRGASSYNEQFF.

The CDR3 reads CASSIGGTGGEKLFF. CDR3 bases: TGTGCCAGTAGTATAGGGGGGACAGGAGGAGAAAAACTGTTTTTT. The chain couples TRBV19 to TRBJ1-4; 8 bases line up with TRBD1. The CDR3 contains 15 residues. Germline assignment: CDR1 LNHDA and CDR2 SQIVND (reference sequence). After removal of 1 base from V and 8 bases from J, the junction contained 6 bases not matched to a gene.